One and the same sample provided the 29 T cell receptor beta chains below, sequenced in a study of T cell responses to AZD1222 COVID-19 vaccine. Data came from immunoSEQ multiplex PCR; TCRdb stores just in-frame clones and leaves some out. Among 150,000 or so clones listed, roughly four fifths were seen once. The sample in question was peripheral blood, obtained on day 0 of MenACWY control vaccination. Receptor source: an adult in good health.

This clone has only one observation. CDR3 amino acids: CASSVGLYGYTF. The CDR3 DNA sequence: TGTGCCAGCAGCGTAGGGTTATATGGCTACACCTTC. The V and J genes are TRBV9 and TRBJ1-2, with unresolved D. The CDR3 totals 12 residues. The germline CDR1 and CDR2 sequences are SGDLS and YYNGEE. Trimming removed 0 bases at V and 5 bases at J, with 5 bases between.

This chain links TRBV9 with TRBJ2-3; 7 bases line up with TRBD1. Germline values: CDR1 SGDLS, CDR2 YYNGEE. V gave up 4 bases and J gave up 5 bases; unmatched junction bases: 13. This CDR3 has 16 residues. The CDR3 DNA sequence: TGTGCCAGCAGCCCAACCTCCGGGACAGCCGGAGATACGCAGTATTTT. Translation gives CASSPTSGTAGDTQYF.

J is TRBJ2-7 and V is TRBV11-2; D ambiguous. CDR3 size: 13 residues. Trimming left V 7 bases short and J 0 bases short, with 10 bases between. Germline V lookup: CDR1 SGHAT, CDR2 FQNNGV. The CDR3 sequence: CASTAGNSYEQYF. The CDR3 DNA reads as TGTGCCAGCACGGCAGGCAACTCCTACGAGCAGTACTTC.

The CDR3 nucleotides read TGTGCCAGTAGTCAAGCAGGGGGTCTGGGCTATGGCTACACCTTC. This translates into CASSQAGGLGYGYTF. V gene TRBV19 combines with J gene TRBJ1-2, with 7 bases lining up with TRBD1. Germline V gives CDR1 LNHDA, CDR2 SQIVND (reference sequence). Losses at the gene ends were 5 bases for V and 4 bases for J; bases not matched to a gene: 10. The CDR3 covers 15 residues.

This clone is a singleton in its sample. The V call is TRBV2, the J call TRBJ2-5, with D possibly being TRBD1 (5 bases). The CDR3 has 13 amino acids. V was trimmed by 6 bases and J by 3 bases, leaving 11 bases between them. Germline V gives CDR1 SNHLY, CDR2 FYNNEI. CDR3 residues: CASSQTVEETQYF. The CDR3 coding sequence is TGTGCCAGCAGCCAGACAGTTGAAGAGACCCAGTACTTC.

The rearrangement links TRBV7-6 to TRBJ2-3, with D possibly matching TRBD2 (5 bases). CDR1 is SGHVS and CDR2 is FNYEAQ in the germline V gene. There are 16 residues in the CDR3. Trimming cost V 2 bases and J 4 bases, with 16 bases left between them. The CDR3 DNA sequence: TGTGCCAGCAGCTTAAGGACTTTCCGCGGACCAGATACGCAGTATTTT. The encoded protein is CASSLRTFRGPDTQYF.

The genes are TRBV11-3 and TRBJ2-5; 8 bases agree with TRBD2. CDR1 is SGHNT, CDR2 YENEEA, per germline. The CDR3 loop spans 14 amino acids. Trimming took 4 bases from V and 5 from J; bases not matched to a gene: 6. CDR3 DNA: TGTGCCAGCAGCTCGTGGACTAGCCCTGAGACCCAGTACTTC. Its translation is CASSSWTSPETQYF.

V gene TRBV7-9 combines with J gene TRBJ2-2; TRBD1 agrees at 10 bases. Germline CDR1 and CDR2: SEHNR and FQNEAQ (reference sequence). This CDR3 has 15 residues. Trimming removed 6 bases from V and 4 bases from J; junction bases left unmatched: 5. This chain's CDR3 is CASRRQGAGTGELFF. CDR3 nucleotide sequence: TGTGCCAGCAGGCGACAGGGGGCGGGCACCGGGGAGCTGTTTTTT.

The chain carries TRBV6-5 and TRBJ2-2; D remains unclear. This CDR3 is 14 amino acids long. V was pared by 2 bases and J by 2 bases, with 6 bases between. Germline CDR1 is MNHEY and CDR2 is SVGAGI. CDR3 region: CASSYGINTGELFF. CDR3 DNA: TGTGCCAGCAGTTACGGGATCAACACCGGGGAGCTGTTTTTT.

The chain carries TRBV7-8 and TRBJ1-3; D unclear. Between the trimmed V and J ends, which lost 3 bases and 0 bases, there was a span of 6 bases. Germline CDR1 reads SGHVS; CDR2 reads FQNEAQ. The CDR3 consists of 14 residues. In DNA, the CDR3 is TGTGCCAGCAGCTTCTCCGTCTCTGGAAACACCATATATTTT. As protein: CASSFSVSGNTIYF.

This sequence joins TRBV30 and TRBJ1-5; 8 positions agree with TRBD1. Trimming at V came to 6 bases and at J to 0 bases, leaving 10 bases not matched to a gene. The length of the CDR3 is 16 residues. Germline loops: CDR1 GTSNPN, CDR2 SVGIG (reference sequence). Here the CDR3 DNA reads TGTGCCTGTTCCGGGACAGGCCCCTATAGCAATCAGCCCCAGCATTTT. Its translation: CACSGTGPYSNQPQHF.

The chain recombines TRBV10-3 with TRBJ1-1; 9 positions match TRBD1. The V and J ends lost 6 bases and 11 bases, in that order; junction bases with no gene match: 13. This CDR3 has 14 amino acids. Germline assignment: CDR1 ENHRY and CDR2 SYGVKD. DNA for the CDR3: TGTGCCATCAGAGAAGGGACAGGGCCCTTTCGTGCTTTCTTT. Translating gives CAIREGTGPFRAFF.

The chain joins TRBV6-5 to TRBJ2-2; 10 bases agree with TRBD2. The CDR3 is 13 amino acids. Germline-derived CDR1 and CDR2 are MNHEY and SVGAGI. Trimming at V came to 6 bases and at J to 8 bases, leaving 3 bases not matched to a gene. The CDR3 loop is CASREGLAGELFF. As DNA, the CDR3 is TGTGCCAGCAGGGAGGGACTAGCGGGGGAGCTGTTTTTT.

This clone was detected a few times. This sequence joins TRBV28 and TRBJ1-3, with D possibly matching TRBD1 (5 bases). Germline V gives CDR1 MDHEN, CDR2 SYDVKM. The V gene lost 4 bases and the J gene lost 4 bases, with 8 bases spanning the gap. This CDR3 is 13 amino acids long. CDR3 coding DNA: TGTGCCAGCAGTTCAGGGAGCGGAAACACCATATATTTT. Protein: CASSSGSGNTIYF.

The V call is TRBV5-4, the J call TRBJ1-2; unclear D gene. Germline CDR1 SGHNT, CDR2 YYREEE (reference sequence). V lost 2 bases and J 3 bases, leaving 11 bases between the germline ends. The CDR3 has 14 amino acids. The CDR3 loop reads CASSFPGRDYGYTF. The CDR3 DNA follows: TGTGCCAGCAGCTTTCCTGGGAGGGACTATGGCTACACCTTC.

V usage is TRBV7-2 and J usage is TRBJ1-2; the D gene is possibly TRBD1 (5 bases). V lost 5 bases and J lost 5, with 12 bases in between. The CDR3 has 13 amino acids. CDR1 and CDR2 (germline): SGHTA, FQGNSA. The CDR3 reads CASSGSRGYGYTF. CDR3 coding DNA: TGTGCCAGCAGCGGATCTAGGGGTTATGGCTACACCTTC.

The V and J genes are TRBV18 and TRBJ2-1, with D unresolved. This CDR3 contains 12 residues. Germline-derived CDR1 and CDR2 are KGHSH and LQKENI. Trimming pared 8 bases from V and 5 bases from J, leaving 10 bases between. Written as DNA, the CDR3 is TGTGCCAGCCCTGGCCCCCACAATGAGCAGTTCTTC. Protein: CASPGPHNEQFF.

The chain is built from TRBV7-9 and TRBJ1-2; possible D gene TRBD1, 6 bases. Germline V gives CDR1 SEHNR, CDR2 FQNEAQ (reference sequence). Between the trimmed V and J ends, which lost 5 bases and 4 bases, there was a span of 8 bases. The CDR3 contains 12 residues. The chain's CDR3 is CASSGTTYGYTF. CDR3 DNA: TGTGCCAGCAGCGGGACAACCTATGGCTACACCTTC.

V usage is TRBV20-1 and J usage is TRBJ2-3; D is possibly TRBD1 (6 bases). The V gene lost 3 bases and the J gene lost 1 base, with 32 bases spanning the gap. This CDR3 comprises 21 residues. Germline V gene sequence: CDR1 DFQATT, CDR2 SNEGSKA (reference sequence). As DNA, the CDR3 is TGCAGTGCTAGTTGTCCCCCCGGCGGGTGTGGGGGCGCAGGAGGCACAGATACGCAGTATTTT. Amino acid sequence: CSASCPPGGCGGAGGTDTQYF.

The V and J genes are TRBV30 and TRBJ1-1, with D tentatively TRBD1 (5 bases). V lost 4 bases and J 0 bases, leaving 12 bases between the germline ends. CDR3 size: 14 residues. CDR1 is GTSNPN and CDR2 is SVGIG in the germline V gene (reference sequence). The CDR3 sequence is CAWTRDRVNTEAFF. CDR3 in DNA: TGTGCCTGGACCAGGGACCGGGTGAACACTGAAGCTTTCTTT.

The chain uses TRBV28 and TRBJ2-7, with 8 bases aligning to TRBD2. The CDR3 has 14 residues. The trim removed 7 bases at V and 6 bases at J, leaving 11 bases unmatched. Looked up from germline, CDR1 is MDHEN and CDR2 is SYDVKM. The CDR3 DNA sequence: TGTGCCAGCAAGGAGCGGGGGTATATTAGCGAGCAGTACGTC. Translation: CASKERGYISEQYV.

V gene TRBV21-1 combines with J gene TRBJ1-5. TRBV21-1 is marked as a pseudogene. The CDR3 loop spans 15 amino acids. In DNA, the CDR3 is TGTGCCAGCAGCAAAGATGTGGGTTGGTCCCAGCCCCAGCATTTT. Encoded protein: CASSKDVGWSQPQHF.

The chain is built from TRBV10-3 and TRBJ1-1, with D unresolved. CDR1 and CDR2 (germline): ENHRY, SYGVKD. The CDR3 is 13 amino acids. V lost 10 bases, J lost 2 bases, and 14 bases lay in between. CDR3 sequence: CASEPRANTEAFF. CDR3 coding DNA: TGTGCCAGCGAGCCTCGTGCAAACACTGAAGCTTTCTTT.

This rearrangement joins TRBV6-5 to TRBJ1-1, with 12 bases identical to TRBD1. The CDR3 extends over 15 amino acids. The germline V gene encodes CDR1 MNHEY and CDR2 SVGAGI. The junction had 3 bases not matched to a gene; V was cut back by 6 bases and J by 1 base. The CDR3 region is CASRGQGAGNTEAFF. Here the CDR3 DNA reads TGTGCCAGCAGGGGACAGGGGGCTGGGAACACTGAAGCTTTCTTT.

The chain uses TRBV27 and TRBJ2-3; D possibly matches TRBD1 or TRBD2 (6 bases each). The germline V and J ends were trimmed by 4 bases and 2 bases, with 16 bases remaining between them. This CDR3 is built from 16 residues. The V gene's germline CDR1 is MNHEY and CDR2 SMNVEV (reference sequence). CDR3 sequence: CASSSLRGRVTDTQYF. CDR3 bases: TGTGCCAGCAGTTCGCTTCGGGGGCGGGTCACAGATACGCAGTATTTT.

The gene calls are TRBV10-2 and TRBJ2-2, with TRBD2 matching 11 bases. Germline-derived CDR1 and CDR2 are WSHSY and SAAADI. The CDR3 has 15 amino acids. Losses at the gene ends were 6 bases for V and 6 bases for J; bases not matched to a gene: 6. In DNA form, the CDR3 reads TGCGCCAGCAGAATTCTAGCGGGGGGTTCCGGGGAGCTGTTTTTT. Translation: CASRILAGGSGELFF.

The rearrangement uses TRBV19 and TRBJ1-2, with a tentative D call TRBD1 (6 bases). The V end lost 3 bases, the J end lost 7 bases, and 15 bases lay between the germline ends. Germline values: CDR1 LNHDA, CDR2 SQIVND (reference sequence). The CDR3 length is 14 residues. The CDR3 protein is CASSINRVLLGYTF. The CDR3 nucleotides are TGTGCCAGTAGTATTAACAGGGTCCTTCTTGGCTACACCTTC. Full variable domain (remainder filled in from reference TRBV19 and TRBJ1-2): DGGITQSPKYLFRKEGQNVTLSCEQNLNHDAMYWYRQDPGQGLRLIYYSQIVNDFQKGDIAEGYSVSREKKESFPLTVTSAQKNPTAFYLCASSINRVLLGYTFGSGTRLTVV.

CDR3 in DNA: TGTGCCAGCAGCCAAGGGGGCCCTAATGAAAAACTGTTTTTT. It is translated as CASSQGGPNEKLFF. The gene calls are TRBV2 and TRBJ1-4, with 7 bases aligning to TRBD1. V was pared by 6 bases and J by 3 bases, with 4 bases of the junction left unmatched. The CDR3 consists of 14 residues. CDR1 is SNHLY, CDR2 FYNNEI, per germline.

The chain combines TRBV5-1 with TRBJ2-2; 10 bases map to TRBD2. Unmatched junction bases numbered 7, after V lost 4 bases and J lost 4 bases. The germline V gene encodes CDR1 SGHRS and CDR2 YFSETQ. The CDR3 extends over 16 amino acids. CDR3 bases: TGCGCCAGCAGCCTTACTAGCGGGGCAGTCACCGGGGAGCTGTTTTTT. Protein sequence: CASSLTSGAVTGELFF.